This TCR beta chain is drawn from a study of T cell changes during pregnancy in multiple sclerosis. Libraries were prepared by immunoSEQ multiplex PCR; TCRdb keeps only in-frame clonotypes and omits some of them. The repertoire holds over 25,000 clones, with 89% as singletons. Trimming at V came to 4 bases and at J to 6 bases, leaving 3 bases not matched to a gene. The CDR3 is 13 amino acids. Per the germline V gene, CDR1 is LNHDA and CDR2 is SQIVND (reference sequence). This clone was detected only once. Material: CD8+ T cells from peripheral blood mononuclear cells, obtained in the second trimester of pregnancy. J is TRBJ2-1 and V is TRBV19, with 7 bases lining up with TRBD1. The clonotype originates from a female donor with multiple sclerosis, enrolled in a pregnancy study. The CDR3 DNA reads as TGTGCCAGTAGTACGGGGACAGTCAATGAGCAGTTCTTC. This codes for CASSTGTVNEQFF. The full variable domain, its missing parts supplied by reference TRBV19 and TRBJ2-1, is DGGITQSPKYLFRKEGQNVTLSCEQNLNHDAMYWYRQDPGQGLRLIYYSQIVNDFQKGDIAEGYSVSREKKESFPLTVTSAQKNPTAFYLCASSTGTVNEQFFGPGTRLTVL.